The 3 T cell receptor beta chains in this list originate from one sample, sequenced in a study of cytomegalovirus exposure and HLA in healthy donors. The PCR used 60 Vbeta and 13 Jbeta primers. Here immunoSEQ multiplex PCR was the method, and the copy in TCRdb shows in-frame clones only, minus some. There are 90,000 or so clones in the sample; roughly four fifths occur only once, and about 3.4% lies in the top ten. The sequencing sample was made of PBMCs. These receptors were obtained from a man aged 30 to 39 in good health and CMV-seropositive.

The genes are TRBV6-1 and TRBJ2-7; no reliable D call. Trimming took 7 bases from V and 9 from J, leaving 13 bases between them. This CDR3 spans 11 amino acids. Per the germline V gene, CDR1 is MNHNS and CDR2 is SASEGT. CDR3 protein: CASIEAPRQYF. DNA of the CDR3: TGTGCCAGCATCGAGGCCCCCCGGCAGTACTTC.

The V and J genes are TRBV19 and TRBJ2-7, with 7 bases identical to TRBD2. Germline V gene sequence: CDR1 LNHDA, CDR2 SQIVND (reference sequence). This CDR3 region has 15 residues. V trimming: 7 bases; J trimming: 0 bases; junction bases outside the gene matches: 9. CDR3 sequence: CASTATGGASYEQYF. Written as DNA, the CDR3 is TGTGCCAGTACCGCGACGGGGGGTGCCTCCTACGAGCAGTACTTC.

This clone has a handful of counts. V and J are TRBV5-5 and TRBJ1-2; D gene ambiguous. Germline assignment: CDR1 SGHKS and CDR2 YYEKEE (reference sequence). This CDR3 contains 18 residues. V lost 4 bases and J lost 0, with 22 bases in between. CDR3 nucleotides: TGTGCCAGCAGCCCAAGATATTTCCGGGAGGGCACTAACTATGGCTACACCTTC. Encoded protein: CASSPRYFREGTNYGYTF.